This is a list of T cell receptor beta chains from one sample in a study of T cells in Graves' hyperthyroidism and ophthalmopathy. Each CDR3 protein is one row after TCRdb ran MiXCR on the multiplex PCR reads. The sample includes 300,000 to 400,000 distinct CDR3 sequences, approximately 18% of them seen just once. What was sequenced was blood. The receptor source for this set is a woman in her forties or fifties with Graves' hyperthyroidism. Each CDR3 is given with its conserved first and last residue. The D gene is left open where the match is weak. Size tells how often a clone was seen (once, few, many) or the class of an expanded clone, and some rows leave it out.

>NA|NA|TRBV5-5|TRBJ2-5
CASSFPYF
TGTGCCAGCAGCTTTCCGTACTTC
>many|NA|TRBV2|TRBJ1-2
CASSESGAEGYTF
TGTGCCAGCAGTGAATCAGGGGCAGAGGGCTACACCTTC
>NA|NA|TRBV2|TRBJ2-1
CASNSAGTHSYNEQFF
TGTGCCAGCAACTCCGCGGGGACACACTCCTACAATGAGCAGTTCTTC
>NA|TRBD2|TRBV6-1|TRBJ2-2
CASSTLAATGELFF
TGTGCCAGCAGTACACTAGCGGCCACCGGGGAGCTGTTTTTT
>many|TRBD2|TRBV5-1|TRBJ2-1
CASSLDAGESYNEQFF
TGCGCCAGCAGCTTGGACGCGGGGGAATCCTACAATGAGCAGTTCTTC
>many|TRBD1|TRBV12-3/TRBV12-4|TRBJ2-7
CASSSRQGASSYEQYF
TGTGCCAGCAGCTCCAGACAGGGAGCGAGCTCCTACGAGCAGTACTTC
>NA|TRBD1|TRBV6-5|TRBJ1-2
CASRYSTGGEDGYTF
TGTGCCAGCAGATACTCGACAGGGGGCGAAGATGGCTACACCTTC
>NA|NA|TRBV9|TRBJ2-3
CASSVGGTVFSTDTQYF
TGTGCCAGCAGCGTAGGGGGGACGGTATTTAGCACAGATACGCAGTATTTT
>few|NA|TRBV3-1|TRBJ2-7
CASSQMVPGGSVPHDYEQYF
TGTGCCAGCAGCCAAATGGTCCCGGGCGGCAGTGTCCCCCACGACTACGAGCAGTACTTC
>NA|TRBD2|TRBV7-9|TRBJ2-1
CASSLEAGGTYNEQFF
TGTGCCAGCAGCTTAGAGGCGGGAGGGACCTACAATGAGCAGTTCTTC
>many|TRBD1|TRBV10-3|TRBJ2-7
CAISSTPGTGDYEQYF
TGTGCCATCAGCTCGACTCCCGGGACAGGGGACTACGAGCAGTACTTC
>NA|TRBD1|TRBV5-1|TRBJ1-1
CATRDRQNTEAFF
TGCGCCACCAGGGACAGACAGAACACTGAAGCTTTCTTT
>NA|NA|TRBV30|TRBJ1-6
CAWTVGLPEQAPLHF
TGTGCCTGGACCGTGGGGCTCCCCGAGCAGGCACCCCTCCACTTT
>few|TRBD2|TRBV20-1|TRBJ2-1
CSAGGLAGGPHNEQFF
TGCAGTGCGGGGGGACTAGCGGGAGGGCCACACAATGAGCAGTTCTTC
>many|NA|TRBV5-1|TRBJ2-3
CASSLAGGGGADTQYF
TGCGCCAGCAGCTTGGCGGGGGGCGGTGGGGCAGATACGCAGTATTTT
>few|NA|TRBV19|TRBJ2-2
CASSIGRGARTGELFF
TGTGCCAGTAGTATAGGGAGGGGGGCCCGGACCGGGGAGCTGTTTTTT
>many|TRBD1|TRBV12-3/TRBV12-4|TRBJ1-4
CASSFSGGEKLFF
TGTGCCAGCAGTTTTTCAGGGGGCGAAAAACTGTTTTTT
>few|NA|TRBV20-1|TRBJ1-1
CSATPTGSVMNTEAFF
TGCAGTGCCACCCCCACGGGGTCTGTTATGAACACTGAAGCTTTCTTT
>few|NA|TRBV6-2/TRBV6-3|TRBJ2-2
CASSDVGDTGELFF
TGTGCCAGCAGTGACGTCGGGGACACCGGGGAGCTGTTTTTT
>NA|NA|TRBV7-2|TRBJ2-7
CASSLRSTSYEQYF
TGTGCCAGCAGCTTACGGTCTACCTCCTACGAGCAGTACTTC
>many|NA|TRBV11-2|TRBJ1-2
CASSLEQGGYGYTF
TGTGCCAGCAGCTTAGAACAGGGAGGCTATGGCTACACCTTC
>few|NA|TRBV4-2|TRBJ2-3
CASSQDQRLADSFPTDTQYF
TGTGCCAGCAGCCAAGATCAAAGACTGGCTGACTCGTTTCCCACAGATACGCAGTATTTT
>many|NA|TRBV7-2|TRBJ2-3
CASSFYTDTQYF
TGTGCCAGCAGCTTTTACACAGATACGCAGTATTTT